Below, 20 T cell receptor beta chains from the same sample are listed, as sequenced in a study of T-cell memory formation after mild COVID-19. One entry per CDR3 protein results from TCRdb running MiXCR on the 5' RACE reads. The sample records 470,000 or so distinct CDR3 sequences, approximately 25% being singletons. The sample comprised PBMCs or a T cell subset sorted from them (not recorded which). These TCRs come from an adult woman who had mild COVID-19 (a few samples of this study predate the infection). Cell type and time point are not known.

The chain carries TRBV18 and TRBJ2-3; 15 bases are shared with TRBD2. The CDR3 has 18 residues. V dropped 6 bases and J dropped 9; count of bases not matched to a gene: 16. CDR1 KGHSH and CDR2 LQKENI come from the germline V gene. Here the CDR3 DNA reads TGTGCCAGCTCGCCTCCGGGACTAGCGGGAGGAGGGACGCCGACGCAGTATTTT. Its translation: CASSPPGLAGGGTPTQYF.

The rearrangement links TRBV9 to TRBJ1-6, with D uncertain. V was shortened by 1 base and J by 0 bases, with 8 bases between the two germline ends. The CDR3 consists of 16 residues. Germline CDR1 SGDLS, CDR2 YYNGEE. CDR3 sequence: CASSVQANSYNSPLHF. The CDR3 DNA reads TGTGCCAGCAGCGTACAGGCAAACTCCTATAATTCACCCCTCCACTTT.

The chain employs TRBV5-1 and TRBJ1-5; D ambiguous. There are 13 residues in the CDR3. Germline-derived CDR1 and CDR2 are SGHRS and YFSETQ. Trimming removed 5 bases from V and 4 bases from J, with 10 bases in between. The CDR3 coding sequence is TGCGCCAGCAGGGGGTTGGGGAATCAGCCCCAGCATTTT. As protein: CASRGLGNQPQHF.

This clonotype was counted between two and nine times. The rearrangement joins TRBV20-1 to TRBJ2-7, with 8 bases that match TRBD2. From germline, CDR1 is DFQATT and CDR2 SNEGSKA (reference sequence). V trimming: 6 bases; J trimming: 5 bases; junction bases outside the gene matches: 24. There are 18 residues in the CDR3. The CDR3, as DNA: TGCAGTGCACAGGGACCTTTGATTTCGGTAGCGGGAATCGACGAGCAGTACTTC. Protein product: CSAQGPLISVAGIDEQYF.

This clonotype has only a few counts. The V call is TRBV7-9, the J call TRBJ2-1; 8 bases fit TRBD2. This CDR3 has 14 residues. The trim removed 5 bases at V and 7 bases at J, leaving 7 bases unmatched. The germline CDR1 and CDR2 sequences are SEHNR and FQNEAQ (reference sequence). The CDR3 nucleotides are TGTGCCAGCAGCCCAGTGACTAGCGTGAATGAGCAGTTCTTC. It codes for CASSPVTSVNEQFF. Filled out from reference TRBV7-9 and TRBJ2-1, the complete variable domain reads DTGVSQNPRHKITKRGQNVTFRCDPISEHNRLYWYRQTLGQGPEFLTYFQNEAQLEKSRLLSDRFSAERPKGSFSTLEIQRTEQGDSAMYLCASSPVTSVNEQFFGPGTRLTVL.

This clonotype was counted a few times. J is TRBJ1-1 and V is TRBV7-9; D uncertain. Germline CDR1 is SEHNR and CDR2 is FQNEAQ (reference sequence). There are 14 residues in the CDR3. V lost 3 bases and J lost 0, with 8 bases in between. CDR3 DNA: TGTGCCAGCAGCTTTCCCGGACTGAACACTGAAGCTTTCTTT. This gives the protein CASSFPGLNTEAFF.

The gene calls are TRBV28 and TRBJ2-7, with D possibly being TRBD2 (5 bases). CDR1 is MDHEN, CDR2 SYDVKM, per germline. Trimming removed 6 bases at V and 5 bases at J, with 20 bases between. This CDR3 is 15 amino acids long. CDR3 region: CASSPEWTDGDEQYF. In DNA form, the CDR3 reads TGTGCCAGCAGCCCCGAGTGGACTGACGGCGACGAGCAGTACTTC.

The chain combines TRBV11-2 with TRBJ2-4; 8 nucleotides line up with TRBD2. Looked up from germline, CDR1 is SGHAT and CDR2 is FQNNGV. The length of the CDR3 is 18 residues. V shed 2 bases and J 1 base; nucleotides not matched to a gene: 10. The CDR3 DNA follows: TGTGCCAGCAGCTTAACGGTGCGGGGGGTGAGGGCCAAAAACATTCAGTACTTC. As protein: CASSLTVRGVRAKNIQYF. The whole variable domain, filled in from reference TRBV11-2 and TRBJ2-4, reads EAGVAQSPRYKIIEKRQSVAFWCNPISGHATLYWYQQILGQGPKLLIQFQNNGVVDDSQLPKDRFSAERLKGVDSTLKIQPAKLEDSAVYLCASSLTVRGVRAKNIQYFGAGTRLSVL.

Written as DNA, the CDR3 is TGTGCCAGCAGTCCGGGTCAGGAGGGGAGTCAGCCCCAGCATTTT. It specifies CASSPGQEGSQPQHF. V is TRBV12-3 or TRBV12-4 and J is TRBJ1-5; possibly TRBD1 for D (5 bases). The CDR3 contains 15 residues. V lost 5 bases and J 6 bases, leaving 17 bases between the germline ends.

The chain is built from TRBV7-9 and TRBJ2-7, with a possible D match to TRBD1 (6 bases). V was cut by 5 bases and J by 3 bases, with 20 bases left in between. Germline lookup yields CDR1 SEHNR and CDR2 FQNEAQ (reference sequence). The CDR3 contains 16 residues. The DNA for the CDR3 is TGTGCCAGCAGCGTATTACCGGGACAACAATTCTACGAGCAGTACTTC. It yields the protein CASSVLPGQQFYEQYF.

V and J are TRBV5-1 and TRBJ2-6; a possible D gene is TRBD1 (5 bases). CDR1 SGHRS and CDR2 YFSETQ come from the germline V gene. V shed 5 bases and J shed 1 base, with 16 bases lying between them. The CDR3 sequence is 17 residues long. The DNA of the CDR3 is TGCGCCAGCAGGATACAGGCGCTAGATTCTGGGGCCAACGTCCTGACTTTC. Protein: CASRIQALDSGANVLTF.

This chain links TRBV21-1 with TRBJ2-7; the table names TRBD1, a call not compared with the DNA. TRBV21-1 is termed a pseudogene. The CDR3 sequence is 15 residues long. The CDR3 here is CASSKAGDRGDEQYF. The CDR3 DNA follows: TGTGCCAGCAGCAAAGCGGGGGACAGGGGGGACGAGCAGTACTTC.

The rearrangement uses TRBV5-1 and TRBJ2-5; D remains ambiguous. From germline, CDR1 is SGHRS and CDR2 YFSETQ. Between the trimmed V and J ends, which lost 5 bases and 0 bases, there was a span of 11 bases. There are 14 residues in the CDR3. CDR3 coding DNA: TGCGCCAGCAGGTCCCTAGTGTACCAAGAGACCCAGTACTTC. This translates into CASRSLVYQETQYF.

The chain links TRBV7-8 to TRBJ1-2; 7 bases align to TRBD1. The V gene's germline CDR1 is SGHVS and CDR2 FQNEAQ. Germline trimming cut 5 bases from V and 0 bases from J; bases unmatched to any gene: 9. This CDR3 has 16 amino acids. The CDR3 here is CASSAGAGQSNYGYTF. The CDR3 DNA reads TGTGCCAGCAGCGCAGGAGCGGGACAGTCTAACTATGGCTACACCTTC.

This clonotype was recorded a few times. The chain joins TRBV19 to TRBJ2-7; possibly TRBD1 for D (5 bases). Germline values: CDR1 LNHDA, CDR2 SQIVND (reference sequence). The V gene lost 10 bases and the J gene lost 1 base, with 20 bases spanning the gap. This CDR3 spans 15 amino acids. Here the CDR3 reads CATSLSAGMSYEQYF. The DNA for the CDR3 is TGTGCCACCTCTTTATCGGCAGGGATGTCCTACGAGCAGTACTTC.

This clonotype turned up a few times. The rearrangement joins TRBV7-8 to TRBJ1-5; D remains ambiguous. Germline V lookup: CDR1 SGHVS, CDR2 FQNEAQ. The CDR3 is 13 amino acids. V lost 8 bases and J lost 3, with 11 bases in between. Here the CDR3 reads CASSHVYNQPQHF. The CDR3 coding sequence is TGTGCCAGCTCACATGTGTACAATCAGCCCCAGCATTTT.

In nucleotides, the CDR3 is TGCAGTGCTAGAGATCGAGTGGTGGTGGACAGGGAAGCTTTCTTT. Protein product: CSARDRVVVDREAFF. This chain connects TRBV20-1 to TRBJ1-1; 7 positions match TRBD1. With 0 bases clipped from V and 8 bases from J, the junction kept 12 bases outside the gene matches. CDR3 length equals 15 residues. Germline V gives CDR1 DFQATT, CDR2 SNEGSKA (reference sequence).

This clonotype was picked up a small number of times. The V gene is TRBV7-9, the J gene TRBJ2-5; the match to TRBD1 covers 8 bases. The V gene end was trimmed by 7 bases and the J gene end by 1 base; junction bases not matched to a gene: 11. The V gene's germline CDR1 is SEHNR and CDR2 FQNEAQ (reference sequence). The CDR3 contains 16 residues. CDR3 bases: TGTGCCAGCACCTCGGGGGCGGGACAGGTCCAAGAGACCCAGTACTTC. This translates into CASTSGAGQVQETQYF.

V and J are TRBV18 and TRBJ1-1; no firm D call. The CDR3 is made up of 13 amino acids. The germline V gene encodes CDR1 KGHSH and CDR2 LQKENI. V was shortened by 3 bases and J by 2 bases, with 7 bases between the two germline ends. CDR3: CASSPAANTEAFF. For the CDR3, the DNA is TGTGCCAGCTCACCTGCAGCTAACACTGAAGCTTTCTTT.

V usage is TRBV20-1 and J usage is TRBJ1-2; the D gene is possibly TRBD1 (6 bases). Germline V gene sequence: CDR1 DFQATT, CDR2 SNEGSKA (reference sequence). V shed 6 bases and J shed 0 bases, with 20 bases lying between them. This CDR3 spans 16 amino acids. CDR3 nucleotides: TGCAGTGCCAGCATTACAAGGACAGTTTCTAACTATGGCTACACCTTC. This translates into CSASITRTVSNYGYTF.